This T cell receptor beta chain stems from a study of T cell repertoires in ileal Crohn's disease. Study findings and constraints: Endoscopy was done a median approximately 6.7 months after surgery.

Concerning this clone itself: Its matching antigen is unknown.

Time point reported: neoterminal ileum biopsy at postoperative endoscopy, about 6 months after surgery. Germline values: CDR1 SNHLY, CDR2 FYNNEI. The CDR3 runs 15 residues. The V and J ends lost 8 bases and 7 bases, in that order; junction bases with no gene match: 11. Assay: immunoSEQ multiplex PCR; the TCRdb copy retains only in-frame clones and omits some. Among 7,500 to 9,500 clones listed, around 79% were seen once. V and J are TRBV2 and TRBJ2-1; 10 nucleotides align to TRBD2. The specimen was ileal tissue. The TCR originated in an adult with Crohn's disease. The CDR3 loop reads CASAEQGLALNEQFF. The CDR3 DNA is TGTGCCAGCGCCGAGCAGGGACTAGCGTTGAATGAGCAGTTCTTC.